This T cell receptor beta chain was retrieved from a study of T-cell reconstitution after alpha-beta-depleted transplantation in children. During its preparation, the TCRbeta library received unique molecular identifiers. TCRdb reprocessed the PCR reads with MiXCR, giving one entry per CDR3 protein. This table has 600,000 or so distinct CDR3 sequences, about 23% appearing once. Only a few counts were recorded for this clonotype. Its antigen is not known. V gave up 5 bases and J gave up 9 bases, with 17 bases separating them. Germline values: CDR1 DFQATT, CDR2 SNEGSKA (reference sequence). CDR3 length: 13 residues. Study results and limitations: Recipient T cells and thymic progenitors that survived were the source of the high TCRbeta diversity seen at day 60 in some patients.

The sample was PBMCs, mostly from graft donor cells, taken 360 days after TCRalphabeta/CD19-depleted stem cell transplant. The TCR originated in a boy younger than two who had a stem cell transplant for acute myeloid leukemia, so the T cells may come from the graft donor. This chain joins TRBV20-1 and TRBJ2-1; D is unresolved. The CDR3 here is CSARTFQQGEQFF. In DNA, the CDR3 is TGCAGTGCTCGAACGTTCCAACAAGGTGAGCAGTTCTTC.